Listed below are T cell receptor beta chains from one sample, sequenced in a study of cytomegalovirus exposure and HLA in healthy donors. Only in-frame clones appear in the TCRdb table, and some are missing; sequencing was by immunoSEQ multiplex PCR. The sample lists fewer than 250,000 clones, around 80% occurring once. Sequenced: PBMCs. These receptors came from a man in his forties or fifties in good health and CMV-seropositive. The CDR3 runs from the conserved cysteine through the conserved F or W. The D gene is left open where the match is weak. A row's size may be missing; if present it is once, few, many or a size class.

j_call clone_size d_call v_call cdr3_nt cdr3_aa
TRBJ1-4 . . TRBV5-1 TGCGCCAGCAGCACTCAAGGTCAGGATGAAAAACTGTTTTTT CASSTQGQDEKLFF
TRBJ2-3 . . TRBV5-1 TGCGCCAGCAGGCGGGTGATCGCAGATACGCAGTATTTT CASRRVIADTQYF
TRBJ2-3 . . TRBV5-1 TGCGCCAGCAGCTTGCGTTGGACAGCTACAGATACGCAGTATTTT CASSLRWTATDTQYF
TRBJ2-3 . . TRBV5-1 TGCGCCAGCAGCTTGTCGGTCTCAACGATTAGCACAGATACGCAGTATTTT CASSLSVSTISTDTQYF
TRBJ2-5 . TRBD2 TRBV18 TGTGCCAGCTCACCAGCTAGCGGAAACAGGGAGACCCAGTACTTC CASSPASGNRETQYF
TRBJ1-1 once . TRBV27 TGTGCCAGCAGTTGGGGGACACCGAACACTGAAGCTTTCTTT CASSWGTPNTEAFF
TRBJ1-3 few TRBD1 TRBV9 TGTGCCAGCAGCGAGACAGGGGGCTCTGGAAACACCATATATTTT CASSETGGSGNTIYF
TRBJ2-3 . . TRBV27 TGTGCCAGCAGTGTTTACAGGGCTAGCACAGATACGCAGTATTTT CASSVYRASTDTQYF
TRBJ1-1 . . TRBV11-2 TGTGCCAGCAGCTTAGACCAACTACCCATGAACACTGAAGCTTTCTTT CASSLDQLPMNTEAFF
TRBJ2-7 . TRBD2 TRBV18 TGTGCCAGCTCATCCCCGGGACTAGCGGGAGTCGCCTACGAGCAGTACTTC CASSSPGLAGVAYEQYF
TRBJ1-1 . TRBD1 TRBV30 TGTGCCTGGAGTGGAACCATGACAGGGGGCGCTGAAGCTTTCTTT CAWSGTMTGGAEAFF
TRBJ1-1 . . TRBV6-1 TGTGCCAGCAGAAACAACATGAACACTGAAGCTTTCTTT CASRNNMNTEAFF
TRBJ2-7 . . TRBV6-5 TGTGCCAGCAGTTACTCCTTCCCGGGACTGAACGAGCAGTACTTC CASSYSFPGLNEQYF
TRBJ2-3 . . TRBV9 TGTGCCAGCAGCTATAGTGGAGGGGATAAAGCAGATACGCAGTATTTT CASSYSGGDKADTQYF
TRBJ2-7 few . TRBV6-5 TGTGCCAGCCGTTACAACACGGGAAAAATCAACGAGCAGTACTTC CASRYNTGKINEQYF
TRBJ1-1 . . TRBV6-1 TGTGCCAGCAGTGACGGGGTCGGGGACACTGAAGCTTTCTTT CASSDGVGDTEAFF
TRBJ2-5 . TRBD2 TRBV11-3 TGTGCCAGCAGCCCAGCGGGAGGGGGCCAGTACTTC CASSPAGGGQYF
TRBJ2-2 . TRBD2 TRBV6-5 TGTGCCAGCAAAGTAGCGGGAGCTGTCACCGGGGAGCTGTTTTTT CASKVAGAVTGELFF
TRBJ2-3 once TRBD2 TRBV7-9 TGTGCCAGCAGCTTAGGGACTAGCGGGAGAGATACGCAGTATTTT CASSLGTSGRDTQYF
TRBJ2-7 . TRBD2 TRBV2 TGTGCCAGCAGTGAAAGTAGCGGGGATTGGCAGTACTTC CASSESSGDWQYF